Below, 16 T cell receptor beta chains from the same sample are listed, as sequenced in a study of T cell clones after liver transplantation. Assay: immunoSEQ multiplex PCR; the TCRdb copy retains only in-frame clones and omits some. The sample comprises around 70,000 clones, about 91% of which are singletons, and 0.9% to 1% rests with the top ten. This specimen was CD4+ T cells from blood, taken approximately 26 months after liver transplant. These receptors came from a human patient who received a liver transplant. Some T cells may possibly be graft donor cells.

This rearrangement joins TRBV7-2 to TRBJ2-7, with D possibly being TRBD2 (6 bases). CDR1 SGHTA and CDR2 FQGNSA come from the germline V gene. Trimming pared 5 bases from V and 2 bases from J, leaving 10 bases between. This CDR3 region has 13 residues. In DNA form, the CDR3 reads TGTGCCAGCAGCGCGGGGCCCGCCTACGAGCAGTACTTC. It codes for CASSAGPAYEQYF.

The CDR3 sequence is CASSFSGTGRETQYF. In DNA form, the CDR3 reads TGTGCCAGCAGCTTTAGCGGGACAGGAAGGGAGACCCAGTACTTC. V usage is TRBV11-1 and J usage is TRBJ2-5; the D gene could be TRBD1 or TRBD2 (8 bases each). Looked up from germline, CDR1 is SGHAT and CDR2 is FQDESV (reference sequence). Trimming took off 3 bases at V and 5 bases at J, with 16 bases between the two ends. This CDR3 is 15 amino acids long. Full variable domain (rest looked up from reference TRBV11-1 and TRBJ2-5): EAEVAQSPRYKITEKSQAVAFWCDPISGHATLYWYRQILGQGPELLVQFQDESVVDDSQLPKDRFSAERLKGVDSTLKIQPAELGDSAMYLCASSFSGTGRETQYFGPGTRLLVL.

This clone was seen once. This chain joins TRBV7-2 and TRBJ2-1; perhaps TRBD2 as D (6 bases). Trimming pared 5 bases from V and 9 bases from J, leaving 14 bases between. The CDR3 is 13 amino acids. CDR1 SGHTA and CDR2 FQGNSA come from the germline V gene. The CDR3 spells CASSPDGGTEQFF. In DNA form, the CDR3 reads TGTGCCAGCAGCCCCGACGGAGGGACTGAGCAGTTCTTC.

The CDR3 region is CAISLYGANVLTF. CDR3 bases: TGTGCCATCAGCCTCTATGGGGCCAACGTCCTGACTTTC. V gene TRBV10-3 combines with J gene TRBJ2-6, with no clear D. Germline values: CDR1 ENHRY, CDR2 SYGVKD. The CDR3 contains 13 residues. V shed 6 bases and J shed 3 bases, with 6 bases lying between them.

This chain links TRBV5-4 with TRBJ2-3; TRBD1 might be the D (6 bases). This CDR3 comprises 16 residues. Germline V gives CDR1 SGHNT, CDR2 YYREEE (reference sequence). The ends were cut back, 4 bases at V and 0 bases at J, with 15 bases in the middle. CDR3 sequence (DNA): TGTGCCAGCAGCCCCGTAGGGGGAATCAGCACAGATACGCAGTATTTT. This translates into CASSPVGGISTDTQYF.

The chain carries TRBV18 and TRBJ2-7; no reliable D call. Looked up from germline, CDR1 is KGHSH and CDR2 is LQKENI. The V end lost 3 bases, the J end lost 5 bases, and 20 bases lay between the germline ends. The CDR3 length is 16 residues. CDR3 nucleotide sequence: TGTGCCAGCTCACCCCTCCCGGCGACCCTGGTAGACGAGCAGTACTTC. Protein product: CASSPLPATLVDEQYF.

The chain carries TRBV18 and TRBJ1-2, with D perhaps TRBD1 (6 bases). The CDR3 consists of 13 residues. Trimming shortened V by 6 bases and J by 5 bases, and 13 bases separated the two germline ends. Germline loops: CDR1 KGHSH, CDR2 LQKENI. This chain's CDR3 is CASSVDRPYGYTF. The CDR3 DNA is TGTGCCAGCTCGGTGGACAGACCTTATGGCTACACCTTC.

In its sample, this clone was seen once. CDR3 nucleotides: TGTGCCAGCAGCTTAACCAGCTACAATGAGCAGTTCTTC. As protein: CASSLTSYNEQFF. V gene TRBV7-3 combines with J gene TRBJ2-1; D not resolved. With 0 bases removed from V and 3 bases from J, the gap between germline ends came to 3 bases. The CDR3 length is 13 residues. Per the germline V gene, CDR1 is SGHTA and CDR2 is FQGTGA.

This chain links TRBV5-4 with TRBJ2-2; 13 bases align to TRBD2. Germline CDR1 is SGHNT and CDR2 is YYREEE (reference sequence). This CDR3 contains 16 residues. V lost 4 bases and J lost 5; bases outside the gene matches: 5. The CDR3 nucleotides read TGTGCCAGCAGCACTGGGACTAGCGGGATTACCGGGGAGCTGTTTTTT. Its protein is CASSTGTSGITGELFF.

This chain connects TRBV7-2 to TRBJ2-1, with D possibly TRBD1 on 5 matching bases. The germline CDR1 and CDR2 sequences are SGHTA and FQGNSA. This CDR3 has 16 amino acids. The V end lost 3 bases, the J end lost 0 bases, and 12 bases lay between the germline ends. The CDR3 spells CASSLRQKSSYNEQFF. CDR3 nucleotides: TGTGCCAGCAGCTTGAGACAGAAAAGCTCCTACAATGAGCAGTTCTTC.

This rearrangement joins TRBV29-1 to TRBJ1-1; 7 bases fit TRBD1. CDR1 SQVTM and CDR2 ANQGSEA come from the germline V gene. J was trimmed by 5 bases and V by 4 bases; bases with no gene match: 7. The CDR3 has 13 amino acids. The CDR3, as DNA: TGCAGCGTTGTACCTAACAGGGGAACTGAAGCTTTCTTT. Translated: CSVVPNRGTEAFF.

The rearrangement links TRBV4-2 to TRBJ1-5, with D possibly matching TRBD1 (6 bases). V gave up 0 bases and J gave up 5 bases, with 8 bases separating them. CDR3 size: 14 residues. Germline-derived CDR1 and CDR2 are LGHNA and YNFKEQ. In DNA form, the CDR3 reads TGTGCCAGCAGCCAAGATCGGGGGCATCAGCCCCAGCATTTT. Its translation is CASSQDRGHQPQHF.

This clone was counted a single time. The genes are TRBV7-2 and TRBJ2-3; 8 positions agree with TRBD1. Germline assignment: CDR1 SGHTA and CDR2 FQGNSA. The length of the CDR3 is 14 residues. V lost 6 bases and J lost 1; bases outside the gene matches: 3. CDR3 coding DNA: TGTGCCAGCAGGGCGGACAGGGGCACAGATACGCAGTATTTT. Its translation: CASRADRGTDTQYF.

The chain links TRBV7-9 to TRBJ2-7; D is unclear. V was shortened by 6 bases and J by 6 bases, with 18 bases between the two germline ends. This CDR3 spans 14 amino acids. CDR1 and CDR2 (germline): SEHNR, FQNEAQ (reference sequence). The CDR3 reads CASSKLSPGGEQYF. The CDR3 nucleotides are TGTGCCAGCAGTAAGTTGAGCCCCGGCGGCGAGCAGTACTTC.

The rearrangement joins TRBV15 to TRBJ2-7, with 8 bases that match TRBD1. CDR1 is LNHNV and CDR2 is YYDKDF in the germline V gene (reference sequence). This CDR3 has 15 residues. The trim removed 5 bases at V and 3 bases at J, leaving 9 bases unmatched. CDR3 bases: TGTGCCACCAGCCCCCAGTGGACAGGGATCTACGAGCAGTACTTC. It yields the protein CATSPQWTGIYEQYF.

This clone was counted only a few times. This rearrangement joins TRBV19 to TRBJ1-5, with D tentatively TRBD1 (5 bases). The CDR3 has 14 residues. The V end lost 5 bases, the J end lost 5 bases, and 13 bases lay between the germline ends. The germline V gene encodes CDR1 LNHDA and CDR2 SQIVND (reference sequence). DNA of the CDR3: TGTGCCAGTAGTCCGCAGGGTCGGGATCAGCCCCAGCATTTT. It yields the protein CASSPQGRDQPQHF. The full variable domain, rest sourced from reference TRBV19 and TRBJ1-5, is DGGITQSPKYLFRKEGQNVTLSCEQNLNHDAMYWYRQDPGQGLRLIYYSQIVNDFQKGDIAEGYSVSREKKESFPLTVTSAQKNPTAFYLCASSPQGRDQPQHFGDGTRLSIL.